One sample yielded the 22 T cell receptor beta chains listed below, sequenced in a study of chemoradiotherapy in HPV16-positive cancers. Method: immunoSEQ multiplex PCR; TCRdb's copy keeps in-frame clones and lacks some. The sample holds tens of thousands of clones, about 88% seen once. Material: blood, obtained from a patient who underwent chemoradiotherapy. These receptors originate from a human donor with HPV-associated anogenital cancer.

This sequence joins TRBV7-2 and TRBJ1-2; TRBD1 is a possible D gene (6 bases). Trimming took 6 bases from V and 7 from J, leaving 21 bases between them. The CDR3 contains 15 residues. Per the germline V gene, CDR1 is SGHTA and CDR2 is FQGNSA. The chain's CDR3 is CASSSTGGQSGGYTF. CDR3 nucleotide sequence: TGTGCCAGCAGTTCCACTGGGGGGCAGTCTGGTGGCTACACCTTC.

The V call is TRBV5-8, the J call TRBJ2-7, with D possibly matching TRBD1 (6 bases). The V and J ends lost 4 bases and 3 bases respectively, with 17 bases between them. Germline CDR1 reads SGHTS; CDR2 reads YDEGEE. The CDR3 runs to 15 residues. CDR3 nucleotides: TGTGCCAGCAGCCTACGGGACACTAGATACTACGAGCAGTACTTC. Its protein is CASSLRDTRYYEQYF.

V and J are TRBV29-1 and TRBJ2-2; 7 bases fit TRBD2. The germline V gene has CDR1 SQVTM and CDR2 ANQGSEA. This CDR3 has 16 residues. The J segment lost 2 bases and the V segment lost 4 bases, leaving 10 bases of the junction unmatched. In DNA form, the CDR3 reads TGCAGCGTTGTGCTAGCGGAGGGGCTAAACACCGGGGAGCTGTTTTTT. This translates into CSVVLAEGLNTGELFF.

The rearrangement joins TRBV6-4 to TRBJ2-3; 7 nucleotides agree with TRBD1. CDR1 and CDR2 (germline): MRHNA, SNTAGT. V was pared by 2 bases and J by 3 bases, with 5 bases of the junction left unmatched. CDR3 length: 15 amino acids. CDR3: CASSDGQAATDTQYF. DNA for the CDR3: TGTGCCAGCAGTGACGGACAGGCCGCAACAGATACGCAGTATTTT.

This clone was seen just once. The chain recombines TRBV4-1 with TRBJ2-1, with 8 bases that match TRBD2. The CDR3 runs to 19 residues. The germline V gene encodes CDR1 MGHRA and CDR2 YSYEKL. Trimming removed 1 base from V and 3 bases from J; junction bases left unmatched: 14. Here the CDR3 DNA reads TGCGCCAGCAGCCAAGGGTTTCTAGCGGGTTCTGACCTCTACAATGAGCAGTTCTTC. It yields the protein CASSQGFLAGSDLYNEQFF.

The chain carries TRBV6-1 and TRBJ1-3; TRBD1 agrees at 10 bases. This CDR3 region has 16 residues. Germline CDR1 is MNHNS and CDR2 is SASEGT. The J segment lost 4 bases and the V segment lost 5 bases, leaving 8 bases of the junction unmatched. This CDR3 is CASSQGGTGVGNTIYF. CDR3 nucleotide sequence: TGTGCCAGCAGTCAAGGGGGGACAGGGGTAGGAAACACCATATATTTT.

The V gene is TRBV19, the J gene TRBJ2-3; TRBD2 matches 7 bases. The V gene end was trimmed by 10 bases and the J gene end by 7 bases; junction bases not matched to a gene: 5. CDR3 length equals 11 residues. Germline V gene sequence: CDR1 LNHDA, CDR2 SQIVND (reference sequence). DNA for the CDR3: TGTGCCACGAGGGAGGGGTATACGCAGTATTTT. This translates into CATREGYTQYF.

The chain uses TRBV19 and TRBJ1-6; a possible D gene is TRBD1 (6 bases). V gave up 6 bases and J gave up 6 bases, with 15 bases separating them. From germline, CDR1 is LNHDA and CDR2 SQIVND (reference sequence). CDR3 length: 15 residues. CDR3 in amino acids: CASRSTGYPNSPLHF. The CDR3 DNA sequence: TGTGCCAGTAGATCGACAGGATACCCTAATTCACCCCTCCACTTT. Filled out from reference TRBV19 and TRBJ1-6, the complete variable domain reads DGGITQSPKYLFRKEGQNVTLSCEQNLNHDAMYWYRQDPGQGLRLIYYSQIVNDFQKGDIAEGYSVSREKKESFPLTVTSAQKNPTAFYLCASRSTGYPNSPLHFGNGTRLTVT.

The chain is built from TRBV6-5 and TRBJ1-1; no clear D. The germline gives CDR1 MNHEY, CDR2 SVGAGI. Trimming removed 2 bases from V and 5 bases from J, with 6 bases in between. The CDR3 totals 12 residues. CDR3 sequence reads: CASSYRQTEAFF. In DNA form, the CDR3 reads TGTGCCAGCAGTTACCGGCAGACTGAAGCTTTCTTT.

This clone was seen a single time. This chain connects TRBV6-4 to TRBJ2-2; no definite D call. V lost 4 bases, J lost 4 bases, and 10 bases lay in between. The CDR3 is made up of 14 amino acids. Germline assignment: CDR1 MRHNA and CDR2 SNTAGT. The CDR3 region has the DNA TGTGCCAGCAGTGTGACAACTTTCACCGGGGAGCTGTTTTTT. Encoded protein: CASSVTTFTGELFF.

The V gene is TRBV7-2, the J gene TRBJ2-1, with TRBD1 as a possible D gene (6 bases). CDR1 SGHTA and CDR2 FQGNSA come from the germline V gene. The CDR3 is 15 residues long. Trimming left V 2 bases short and J 2 bases short, with 10 bases between. CDR3 region: CASSLLGQTYNEQFF. CDR3 DNA: TGTGCCAGCAGCTTACTTGGACAGACCTACAATGAGCAGTTCTTC.

The V call is TRBV5-1, the J call TRBJ1-2, with a possible D match to TRBD1 (6 bases). CDR1 is SGHRS and CDR2 is YFSETQ in the germline V gene. V lost 4 bases to trimming and J lost 0 bases, with 13 bases between them. CDR3 size: 15 residues. DNA of the CDR3: TGCGCCAGCAGCCCGACAGGTGAGCCTAACTATGGCTACACCTTC. Its protein is CASSPTGEPNYGYTF.

Here the CDR3 DNA reads TGTGCCAGTAGCCAAAACACCATATATTTT. It is translated as CASSQNTIYF. The chain is built from TRBV19 and TRBJ1-3; D is undetermined. Germline CDR1 is LNHDA and CDR2 is SQIVND (reference sequence). This CDR3 contains 10 residues. V lost 6 bases and J lost 6, with 3 bases in between.

The chain joins TRBV2 to TRBJ2-3; the D gene is possibly TRBD2 (5 bases). CDR1 is SNHLY, CDR2 FYNNEI, per germline. V was shortened by 3 bases and J by 5 bases, with 12 bases between the two germline ends. CDR3 length equals 14 residues. CDR3 residues: CASSDHGEEDTQYF. The CDR3 nucleotides are TGTGCCAGCAGTGATCACGGGGAAGAAGATACGCAGTATTTT.

This clone was seen once. The chain couples TRBV9 to TRBJ1-1; D might be TRBD1 (5 bases). The V gene lost 0 bases and the J gene lost 4 bases, with 10 bases spanning the gap. CDR3 length: 14 amino acids. Germline V gene data show CDR1 as SGDLS and CDR2 as YYNGEE. The CDR3 DNA reads TGTGCCAGCAGCGTAGAGGGAAGGGGCACTGAAGCTTTCTTT. It yields the protein CASSVEGRGTEAFF.

The chain carries TRBV7-9 and TRBJ2-2; no definite D call. Germline assignment: CDR1 SEHNR and CDR2 FQNEAQ (reference sequence). CDR3 length: 16 amino acids. V lost 0 bases and J 6 bases, leaving 14 bases between the germline ends. The CDR3 loop is CASSLASATPAGELFF. The CDR3 DNA is TGTGCCAGCAGCTTAGCATCGGCGACACCCGCCGGGGAGCTGTTTTTT.

V gene TRBV11-2 combines with J gene TRBJ2-5; 9 bases agree with TRBD1. After removal of 2 bases from V and 5 bases from J, the junction contained 9 bases not matched to a gene. Germline V gene data show CDR1 as SGHAT and CDR2 as FQNNGV. This CDR3 spans 16 amino acids. The CDR3: CASSLFGTGGGETQYF. The CDR3 DNA reads TGTGCCAGCAGCTTATTCGGAACAGGGGGCGGTGAGACCCAGTACTTC.

The gene calls are TRBV15 and TRBJ1-5, with TRBD1 matching over 7 bases. The CDR3 loop spans 17 amino acids. Per the germline V gene, CDR1 is LNHNV and CDR2 is YYDKDF (reference sequence). V was clipped by 1 base and J by 2 bases; unmatched bases: 8. In DNA, the CDR3 is TGTGCCACCAGCAGAGGGCCTGACAGGGCCCGCAATCAGCCCCAGCATTTT. Translated, it gives CATSRGPDRARNQPQHF.

The chain links TRBV4-1 to TRBJ1-1; D gene ambiguous. The CDR3 contains 12 residues. V was shortened by 5 bases and J by 3 bases, with 7 bases between the two germline ends. Looked up from germline, CDR1 is MGHRA and CDR2 is YSYEKL. CDR3 sequence (DNA): TGCGCCAGCAGCAGAAGGGACACTGAAGCTTTCTTT. This gives the protein CASSRRDTEAFF.

V and J are TRBV6-5 and TRBJ2-5, with 13 bases aligning to TRBD2. Germline loops: CDR1 MNHEY, CDR2 SVGAGI. V lost 3 bases and J lost 5; bases outside the gene matches: 6. The CDR3 has 16 amino acids. The CDR3 DNA follows: TGTGCCAGCAGTTATGGACTAGCGGGAGATGGCGAGACCCAGTACTTC. This codes for CASSYGLAGDGETQYF.

V usage is TRBV30 and J usage is TRBJ2-1, with TRBD1 as a possible D gene (6 bases). The CDR3 has 13 amino acids. The germline CDR1 and CDR2 sequences are GTSNPN and SVGIG (reference sequence). Trimming left V 3 bases short and J 8 bases short, with 14 bases between. CDR3 region: CAWSPGATDEQFF. CDR3 coding DNA: TGTGCCTGGAGCCCAGGGGCCACGGATGAGCAGTTCTTC.

As to this clone: The junction does not match germline at one end; this may be a read error. V and J are TRBV5-6 and TRBJ2-5; tentatively, D is TRBD2 (6 bases). Germline V gene data show CDR1 as SGHDT and CDR2 as YYEEEE. The CDR3 consists of 14 residues. CDR3 in amino acids: CASSSGLRGEAQYF. Written as DNA, the CDR3 is TGTGCCAGCAGCAGTGGACTACGAGGAGAGGCCCAGTACTTC.